The source of this T cell receptor (beta chain) is a study of blood T cell repertoires in COVID-19. TCRdb's table, derived via immunoSEQ multiplex PCR, lists solely in-frame clones and lacks some. This sample yields about 140,000 clones, of which around 90% are seen a single time; approximately 2.5% belongs to the top ten. The receptor was isolated from a human donor with COVID-19, enrolled during active disease. The donor label of this sample is uncertain. Sequences were obtained from peripheral blood.

The CDR3 loop is CASSTQGNSPLHF. In nucleotides, the CDR3 is TGTGCCAGTAGTACACAGGGAAATTCACCCCTCCACTTT. The chain employs TRBV19 and TRBJ1-6, with D tentatively TRBD1 (6 bases). This CDR3 region has 13 residues. CDR1 and CDR2 (germline): LNHDA, SQIVND (reference sequence). With 4 bases removed from V and 7 bases from J, the gap between germline ends came to 8 bases.